The 22 T cell receptor beta chains below were found in one sample sequenced in a study of cytomegalovirus exposure and HLA in healthy donors. The PCR had 60 Vbeta and 13 Jbeta primers. Sequenced by immunoSEQ multiplex PCR; TCRdb stores in-frame clones only, minus some. The ten top clones account for over 0.75%, within a sample of 200,000 to 250,000 clones. Sequenced: PBMCs. These receptors all come from a woman in her twenties or thirties in good health and CMV-seropositive.

This chain uses TRBV10-2 with TRBJ2-5; D may be TRBD1 (6 bases). CDR1 and CDR2 from the germline V gene are WSHSY and SAAADI. The CDR3 loop spans 15 amino acids. Trimming stripped 0 bases from V and 5 bases from J, with 13 bases between. CDR3 amino acids: CASSESHFQGETQYF. The CDR3 nucleotides read TGCGCCAGCAGTGAGTCGCACTTTCAGGGGGAGACCCAGTACTTC.

The chain employs TRBV23-1 and TRBJ2-7, with 10 bases matching TRBD2. TRBV23-1 is designated an ORF whose function remains uncertain. The CDR3 length is 16 residues. The V gene end was trimmed by 4 bases and the J gene end by 5 bases; junction bases not matched to a gene: 11. The CDR3 here is CASSRLAGAGGNEQYF. The CDR3 coding sequence is TGCGCCAGCAGTCGGCTAGCGGGAGCGGGGGGTAACGAGCAGTACTTC.

This chain joins TRBV2 and TRBJ1-1, with D possibly TRBD1 on 6 matching bases. Germline-derived CDR1 and CDR2 are SNHLY and FYNNEI. V was pared by 6 bases and J by 2 bases, with 16 bases between. The CDR3 length is 15 residues. The CDR3 DNA reads as TGTGCCAGCAGAGTCCCGGGACAAGGAAACACTGAAGCTTTCTTT. This sequence encodes CASRVPGQGNTEAFF.

For this clone: Other DNA sequences within the sample encode an identical CDR3. The chain couples TRBV27 to TRBJ1-1; TRBD1 might be the D (5 bases). The length of the CDR3 is 16 residues. V was trimmed by 5 bases and J by 1 base, leaving 17 bases between them. Germline V gene sequence: CDR1 MNHEY, CDR2 SMNVEV (reference sequence). The CDR3 loop reads CASSPGRTPQNTEAFF. As DNA, the CDR3 is TGTGCCAGCAGTCCCGGAAGGACACCCCAGAACACTGAAGCTTTCTTT.

The rearrangement joins TRBV15 to TRBJ2-1; 7 bases match TRBD2. J was trimmed by 2 bases and V by 3 bases; bases with no gene match: 4. This CDR3 has 15 amino acids. The V gene's germline CDR1 is LNHNV and CDR2 YYDKDF (reference sequence). This CDR3 reads CATSRSSGAYNEQFF. The CDR3 coding sequence is TGTGCCACCAGCAGGTCTAGCGGAGCCTACAATGAGCAGTTCTTC.

The chain joins TRBV7-2 to TRBJ1-5; D is unresolved. CDR3 size: 15 residues. Germline values: CDR1 SGHTA, CDR2 FQGNSA. V was trimmed by 1 base and J by 0 bases, leaving 7 bases between them. The CDR3, as DNA: TGTGCCAGCAGCTTAGTAACAGATAGCAATCAGCCCCAGCATTTT. Amino acids: CASSLVTDSNQPQHF.

The rearrangement joins TRBV7-9 to TRBJ1-3; unclear D gene. Per the germline V gene, CDR1 is SEHNR and CDR2 is FQNEAQ (reference sequence). CDR3 length equals 19 residues. V was clipped by 1 base and J by 6 bases, with 25 bases between them. This CDR3 is CASSLVLDGVLMWANTIYF. The CDR3 DNA sequence: TGTGCCAGCAGCTTAGTTTTAGACGGCGTCCTTATGTGGGCAAACACCATATATTTT.

V gene TRBV7-2 combines with J gene TRBJ2-2; 8 bases map to TRBD2. Germline V lookup: CDR1 SGHTA, CDR2 FQGNSA. Germline trimming cut 3 bases from V and 6 bases from J; bases unmatched to any gene: 9. The CDR3 is 16 residues long. CDR3 coding DNA: TGTGCCAGCAGCTTTTTGCCTAGCGGGCTGGCCGGGGAGCTGTTTTTT. This sequence encodes CASSFLPSGLAGELFF.

This sequence joins TRBV6-1 and TRBJ1-2; possibly TRBD1 for D (6 bases). Germline loops: CDR1 MNHNS, CDR2 SASEGT. Trimming cost V 6 bases and J 2 bases, with 10 bases left between them. This CDR3 comprises 13 residues. Written as DNA, the CDR3 is TGTGCCAGCAGACAGGGCATCAACTATGGCTACACCTTC. Amino acid sequence: CASRQGINYGYTF.

The chain joins TRBV18 to TRBJ2-3; a weak D match, TRBD2 (6 bases). The CDR3 has 15 residues. The V end lost 2 bases, the J end lost 5 bases, and 14 bases lay between the germline ends. CDR1 and CDR2 from the germline V gene are KGHSH and LQKENI. The CDR3 DNA reads as TGTGCCAGCTCACCAGGAGGGGCATGGGGAGATACGCAGTATTTT. Translation gives CASSPGGAWGDTQYF.

The J gene is TRBJ1-1, the V gene TRBV28; D ambiguous. V was clipped by 5 bases and J by 7 bases, with 17 bases between them. CDR3 length: 14 residues. Germline values: CDR1 MDHEN, CDR2 SYDVKM. The CDR3 DNA is TGTGCCAGCAGTCTCCTCCCGGCGGGCGGTGAAGCTTTCTTT. It specifies CASSLLPAGGEAFF.

This sequence joins TRBV4-3 and TRBJ1-4; 9 positions match TRBD1. The CDR3 is made up of 16 amino acids. The germline gives CDR1 LGHNA, CDR2 YSLEER. The V gene end was trimmed by 0 bases and the J gene end by 10 bases; junction bases not matched to a gene: 9. As DNA, the CDR3 is TGCGCCAGCAGCCAAGATTCGGGACAGGGACGATTAAAACTGTTTTTT. This gives the protein CASSQDSGQGRLKLFF.

The chain employs TRBV4-1 and TRBJ2-7; tentatively, D is TRBD1 (6 bases). V dropped 4 bases and J dropped 0 bases, with 13 bases sitting between them. The CDR3 has 15 amino acids. The germline V gene encodes CDR1 MGHRA and CDR2 YSYEKL. The CDR3 reads CASSPYRASSYEQYF. DNA for the CDR3: TGCGCCAGCAGCCCATACAGGGCGAGCTCCTACGAGCAGTACTTC.

The gene calls are TRBV18 and TRBJ2-1; D is ambiguous. Germline CDR1 and CDR2: KGHSH and LQKENI. CDR3 size: 11 residues. The V gene lost 4 bases and the J gene lost 8 bases, with 6 bases spanning the gap. The CDR3 here is CASSLSHEQFF. Here the CDR3 DNA reads TGTGCCAGCTCACTCAGTCATGAGCAGTTCTTC. Full variable domain (remainder filled in from reference TRBV18 and TRBJ2-1): NAGVMQNPRHLVRRRGQEARLRCSPMKGHSHVYWYRQLPEEGLKFMVYLQKENIIDESGMPKERFSAEFPKEGPSILRIQQVVRGDSAAYFCASSLSHEQFFGPGTRLTVL.

The CDR3 DNA reads as TGTGCCAGCTCGACAGGAAGGGAGACCCAGTACTTC. This codes for CASSTGRETQYF. The V gene is TRBV18, the J gene TRBJ2-5; a weak D match, TRBD1 (6 bases). V lost 6 bases and J lost 5, with 10 bases in between. Germline-derived CDR1 and CDR2 are KGHSH and LQKENI. CDR3 length: 12 residues.

This chain links TRBV5-1 with TRBJ2-7; 9 nucleotides match TRBD1. The germline gives CDR1 SGHRS, CDR2 YFSETQ. The CDR3 spans 14 residues. The trim removed 4 bases at V and 3 bases at J, leaving 5 bases unmatched. CDR3 DNA sequence: TGCGCCAGCAGCGGGGGGACAGGGAGCTACGAGCAGTACTTC. Translated: CASSGGTGSYEQYF. The full variable domain, completed using reference TRBV5-1 and TRBJ2-7, is KAGVTQTPRYLIKTRGQQVTLSCSPISGHRSVSWYQQTPGQGLQFLFEYFSETQRNKGNFPGRFSGRQFSNSRSEMNVSTLELGDSALYLCASSGGTGSYEQYFGPGTRLTVT.

The V and J genes are TRBV29-1 and TRBJ2-2, with D possibly matching TRBD2 (6 bases). The germline V gene has CDR1 SQVTM and CDR2 ANQGSEA. The CDR3 has 12 residues. The CDR3 DNA sequence: TGCCCGGCTGCGGGGAGTATTGGGGAGCTGTTTTTT. This codes for CPAAGSIGELFF.

CDR3 nucleotide sequence: TGTGCCAGAAGCTTGACAGGTCAAAGGAAGACCCAGTACTTC. Protein: CARSLTGQRKTQYF. V usage is TRBV5-3 and J usage is TRBJ2-5, with D possibly matching TRBD1 (5 bases). TRBV5-3 is an ORF for which the function is uncertain. V shed 1 base and J shed 6 bases, with 13 bases lying between them. The CDR3 has 14 residues.

The V and J genes are TRBV30 and TRBJ2-1; possible D gene TRBD2, 5 bases. The germline V gene has CDR1 GTSNPN and CDR2 SVGIG (reference sequence). The CDR3 runs 17 residues. Trimming shortened V by 0 bases and J by 0 bases, and 15 bases separated the two germline ends. CDR3 protein: CAWSVRGSPYSYNEQFF. The DNA of the CDR3 is TGTGCCTGGAGTGTACGAGGGAGCCCCTACTCCTACAATGAGCAGTTCTTC.

The chain links TRBV19 to TRBJ2-1; 7 nucleotides match TRBD1. Germline CDR1 and CDR2: LNHDA and SQIVND (reference sequence). The trim removed 5 bases at V and 3 bases at J, leaving 4 bases unmatched. The CDR3 spans 14 residues. CDR3 nucleotide sequence: TGTGCCAGTAGTGCAGACAGGGACTACAATGAGCAGTTCTTC. It encodes CASSADRDYNEQFF.

The chain is built from TRBV5-1 and TRBJ2-7; a weak D match, TRBD1 (7 bases). The CDR3 loop spans 16 amino acids. Germline CDR1 SGHRS, CDR2 YFSETQ. Between the trimmed V and J ends, which lost 1 base and 5 bases, there was a span of 19 bases. CDR3 in DNA: TGCGCCAGCAGCTTGCGGGGTCAGGGGGGTGGCGACGAGCAGTACTTC. It is translated as CASSLRGQGGGDEQYF.

The chain couples TRBV6-1 to TRBJ1-2; D is perhaps TRBD1 (6 bases). Germline V gene data show CDR1 as MNHNS and CDR2 as SASEGT. V lost 6 bases and J 0 bases, leaving 11 bases between the germline ends. This CDR3 has 14 amino acids. The CDR3 region has the DNA TGTGCCAGCAGAGTACAGGGATCTAACTATGGCTACACCTTC. Protein product: CASRVQGSNYGYTF.